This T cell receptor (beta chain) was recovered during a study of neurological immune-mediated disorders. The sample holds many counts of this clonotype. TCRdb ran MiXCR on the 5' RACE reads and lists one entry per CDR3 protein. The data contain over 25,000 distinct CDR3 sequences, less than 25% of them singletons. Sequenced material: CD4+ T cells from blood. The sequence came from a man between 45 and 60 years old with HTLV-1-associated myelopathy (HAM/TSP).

The CDR3 region is CAWGSSSYNSPLHF. The CDR3 DNA follows: TGTGCCTGGGGGAGCAGCTCCTATAATTCACCCCTCCACTTT. The V gene is TRBV21-1, the J gene TRBJ1-6; the tabulated D call, TRBD1, remains unverified against the DNA. TRBV21-1 is designated a pseudogene. The CDR3 has 14 residues.